Listed below are T cell receptor beta chains from one sample, sequenced in a study of blood T cells in healthy people across ages. Each CDR3 protein gets one entry after TCRdb re-called the 5' RACE reads with MiXCR. The table lists about 720,000 distinct CDR3 sequences, about 20% of them singletons, with approximately 20% in the top ten. The sample was blood. These receptors came from a man between 65 and 79 years old in good health. The CDR3 runs from the conserved cysteine through the conserved F or W.

CDR3 length	V gene	J gene	CDR3 protein
13	TRBV7-2	TRBJ1-2	CASSQQEGVAYTF
16	TRBV9	TRBJ2-2	CASSVAGGRSPGELFF
15	TRBV12-3/TRBV12-4	TRBJ1-6	CASSLNTGSNSPLHF
18	TRBV5-1	.	CASSLDPQGTGRFYEQYF
16	TRBV12-3/TRBV12-4	TRBJ2-1	CASSFPSGQLYNEQFF
20	TRBV6-2/TRBV6-3	TRBJ2-1	CASSYLRFRPGLAGGNEQFF
14	TRBV12-3/TRBV12-4	TRBJ1-1	CASSLTGWDTEAFF
14	TRBV20-1	TRBJ2-6	CSASSQPGANVLTF
15	TRBV7-2	TRBJ1-4	CASSLFGQGAEKLFF
16	TRBV10-3	TRBJ1-5	CAISEGSGRSNQPQHF
13	TRBV14	TRBJ2-5	CASSQARDGTQYF
13	TRBV10-3	TRBJ1-2	CAMGQGSGYGYTF
15	TRBV7-2	TRBJ2-5	CASSLLRGVQETQYF
17	TRBV6-2/TRBV6-3	TRBJ1-5	CASSYSMGQGMDQPQHF
12	TRBV9	TRBJ2-5	CASSVGEETQYF
15	TRBV7-2	TRBJ2-1	CASSLAGTINNEQFF
13	TRBV29-1	TRBJ1-5	CSVQDREHQPQHF
14	TRBV5-1	TRBJ2-4	CASSLAAPADIQYF
15	TRBV4-3	TRBJ2-3	CASSQETGVGGTQYF
17	TRBV10-3	TRBJ1-1	CAITMTGPGRADTEAFF
14	TRBV13	TRBJ2-5	CASSRTGGEETQYF
16	TRBV19	TRBJ2-3	CASSIGQLRSTDAQYF
14	TRBV5-1	TRBJ2-3	CASSLGAGEDTQYF
16	TRBV2	TRBJ2-1	CASSVMVGRAIHEQFF
16	TRBV3-1	TRBJ1-2	CASSHDPGNRGSGYTF
14	TRBV12-3/TRBV12-4	TRBJ2-3	CASTLWGGTDTQYF
16	TRBV24-1	TRBJ2-5	CATSDSGHPYQETQYF
14	TRBV6-1	TRBJ2-3	CASSRWVARDTQYF
16	TRBV29-1	TRBJ1-2	CSVVLGQGLGSYGYTF
14	TRBV6-5	TRBJ1-2	CASSPQGALRGYTF
14	TRBV7-2	TRBJ2-1	CASSSTPGTGSSFF
11	TRBV27	TRBJ1-3	CASGYSDTIYF
16	TRBV11-2	TRBJ1-1	CASSLTGGARSTEAFF
15	TRBV14	TRBJ2-7	CASSHRTSYSYEQYF
17	TRBV18	.	CASSPPADRGPYNEQFF
15	TRBV6-2/TRBV6-3	TRBJ2-5	CASSPSDRNGKTQYF
15	TRBV6-1	TRBJ2-2	CASSPGLAGLTGLFF
14	TRBV12-3/TRBV12-4	TRBJ2-6	CASSLRSGANVLTF
15	TRBV6-6	TRBJ1-3	CASSYFGGAGNTIYF
15	TRBV5-1	TRBJ2-7	CASSPGPGDLHEQYF
15	TRBV3-1	TRBJ1-1	CASSRGTDGRTEAFF